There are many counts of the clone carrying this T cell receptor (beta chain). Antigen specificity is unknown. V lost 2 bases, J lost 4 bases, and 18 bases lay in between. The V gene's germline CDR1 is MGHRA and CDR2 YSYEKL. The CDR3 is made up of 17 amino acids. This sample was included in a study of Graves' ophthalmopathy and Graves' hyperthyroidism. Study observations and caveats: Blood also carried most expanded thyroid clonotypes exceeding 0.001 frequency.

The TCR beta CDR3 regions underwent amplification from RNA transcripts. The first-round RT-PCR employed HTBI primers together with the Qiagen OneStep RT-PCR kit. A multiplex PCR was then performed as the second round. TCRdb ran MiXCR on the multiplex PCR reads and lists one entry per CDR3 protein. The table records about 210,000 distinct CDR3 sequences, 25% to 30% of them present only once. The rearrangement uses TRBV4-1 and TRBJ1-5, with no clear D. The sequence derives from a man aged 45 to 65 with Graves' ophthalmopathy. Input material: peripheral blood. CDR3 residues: CASSQHGATVTNQPQHF. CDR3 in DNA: TGCGCCAGCAGCCAACATGGCGCGACCGTTACAAATCAGCCCCAGCATTTT.